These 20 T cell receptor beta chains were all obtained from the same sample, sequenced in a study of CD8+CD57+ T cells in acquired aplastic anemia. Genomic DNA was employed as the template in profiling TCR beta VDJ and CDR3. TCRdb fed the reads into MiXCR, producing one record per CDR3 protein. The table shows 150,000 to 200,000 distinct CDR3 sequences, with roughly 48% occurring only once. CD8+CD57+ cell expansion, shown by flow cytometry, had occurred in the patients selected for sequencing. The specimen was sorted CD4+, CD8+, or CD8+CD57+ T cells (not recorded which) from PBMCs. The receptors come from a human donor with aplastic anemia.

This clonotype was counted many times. The CDR3 DNA is TGTGCCAGCACCGAGAGGGGCCTAAATCAGCCCCAGCATTTT. This codes for CASTERGLNQPQHF. This sequence joins TRBV6-1 and TRBJ1-5, with a possible D match to TRBD1 (5 bases). This CDR3 is built from 14 residues. Trimming shortened V by 7 bases and J by 4 bases, and 14 bases separated the two germline ends. The germline CDR1 and CDR2 sequences are MNHNS and SASEGT.

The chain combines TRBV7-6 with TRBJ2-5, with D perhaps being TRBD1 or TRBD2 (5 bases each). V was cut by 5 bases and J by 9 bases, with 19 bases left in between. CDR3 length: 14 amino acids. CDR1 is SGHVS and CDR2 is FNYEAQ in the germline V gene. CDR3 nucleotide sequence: TGTGCCAGCAGCGGGGGTGGGGCGGGTTCATCCCAGTACTTC. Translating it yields CASSGGGAGSSQYF. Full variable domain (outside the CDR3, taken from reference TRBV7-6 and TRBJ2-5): GAGVSQSPRYKVTKRGQDVALRCDPISGHVSLYWYRQALGQGPEFLTYFNYEAQQDKSGLPNDRFSAERPEGSISTLTIQRTEQRDSAMYRCASSGGGAGSSQYFGPGTRLLVL.

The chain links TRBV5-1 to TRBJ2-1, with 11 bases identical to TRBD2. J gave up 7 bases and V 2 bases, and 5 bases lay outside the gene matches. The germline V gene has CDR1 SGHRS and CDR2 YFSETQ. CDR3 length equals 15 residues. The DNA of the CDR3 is TGCGCCAGCAGCTTCAATAGCGGGAGGGAGAATGAGCAGTTCTTC. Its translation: CASSFNSGRENEQFF.

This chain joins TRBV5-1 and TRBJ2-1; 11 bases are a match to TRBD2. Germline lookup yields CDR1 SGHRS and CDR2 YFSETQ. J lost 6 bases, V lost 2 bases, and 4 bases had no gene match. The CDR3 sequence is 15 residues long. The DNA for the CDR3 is TGCGCCAGCAGCTTCCTAGCGGGAGGAGCCAATGAGCAGTTCTTC. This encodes CASSFLAGGANEQFF.

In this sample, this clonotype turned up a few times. The CDR3 region is CATSRDRDGNTIYF. The CDR3 DNA reads TGTGCCACCAGCAGAGACAGGGATGGAAACACCATATATTTT. The gene calls are TRBV15 and TRBJ1-3; tentative D call: TRBD1 (5 bases). Trimming stripped 0 bases from V and 3 bases from J, with 6 bases between. The CDR3 loop spans 14 amino acids. CDR1 and CDR2 (germline): LNHNV, YYDKDF (reference sequence).

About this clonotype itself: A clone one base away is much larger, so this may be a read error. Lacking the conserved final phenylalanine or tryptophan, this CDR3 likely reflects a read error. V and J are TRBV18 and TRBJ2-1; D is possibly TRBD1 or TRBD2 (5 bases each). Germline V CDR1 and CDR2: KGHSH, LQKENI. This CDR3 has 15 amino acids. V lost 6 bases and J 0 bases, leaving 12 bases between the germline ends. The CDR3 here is CASSGGFSSYNEQFL. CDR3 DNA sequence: TGTGCCAGCTCTGGGGGTTTTAGCTCCTACAATGAGCAGTTCCTC.

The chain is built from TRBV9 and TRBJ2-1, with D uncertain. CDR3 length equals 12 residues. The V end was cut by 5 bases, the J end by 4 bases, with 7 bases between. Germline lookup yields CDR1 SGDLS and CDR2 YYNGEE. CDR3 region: CASSATYNEQFF. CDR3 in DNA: TGTGCCAGCAGTGCTACTTACAATGAGCAGTTCTTC.

The DNA of the CDR3 is TGTGCCAGCAGTTTAGTGGTAGGCAATGAGCAGTTCTTC. Translating gives CASSLVVGNEQFF. The chain has TRBV27 and TRBJ2-1; D gene uncertain. Per the germline V gene, CDR1 is MNHEY and CDR2 is SMNVEV (reference sequence). The CDR3 is made up of 13 amino acids. Deletions cut 2 bases from V and 6 bases from J, with 8 bases between.

The CDR3 is CSAFSAGEGKGDTQYF. CDR3 DNA sequence: TGCAGTGCTTTCTCGGCGGGGGAAGGCAAGGGAGATACGCAGTATTTT. This chain connects TRBV20-1 to TRBJ2-3; 7 positions match TRBD2. J gave up 5 bases and V 5 bases, and 16 bases lay outside the gene matches. The CDR3 runs 16 residues. Germline CDR1 reads DFQATT; CDR2 reads SNEGSKA (reference sequence).

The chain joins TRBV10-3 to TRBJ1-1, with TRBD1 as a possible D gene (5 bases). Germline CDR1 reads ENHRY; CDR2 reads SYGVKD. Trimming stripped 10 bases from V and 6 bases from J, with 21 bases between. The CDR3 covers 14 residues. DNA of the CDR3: TGTGCCAGCAGCGAGGGGTGGCTACGCCCTGAAGCTTTCTTT. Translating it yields CASSEGWLRPEAFF.

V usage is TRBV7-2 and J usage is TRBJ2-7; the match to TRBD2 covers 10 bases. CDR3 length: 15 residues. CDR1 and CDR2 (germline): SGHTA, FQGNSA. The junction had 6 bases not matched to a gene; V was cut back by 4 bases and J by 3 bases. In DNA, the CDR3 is TGTGCCAGCAGCTCATTAGCGGGAGGCCGCTACGAGCAGTACTTC. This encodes CASSSLAGGRYEQYF.

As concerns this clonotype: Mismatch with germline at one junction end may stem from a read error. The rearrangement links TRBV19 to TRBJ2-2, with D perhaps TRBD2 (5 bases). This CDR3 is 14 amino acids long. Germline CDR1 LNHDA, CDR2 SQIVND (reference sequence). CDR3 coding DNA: TGTGCCAGTAGTATTTCGCAGAACACCGGGGAGCTGTTCTTT. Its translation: CASSISQNTGELFF.

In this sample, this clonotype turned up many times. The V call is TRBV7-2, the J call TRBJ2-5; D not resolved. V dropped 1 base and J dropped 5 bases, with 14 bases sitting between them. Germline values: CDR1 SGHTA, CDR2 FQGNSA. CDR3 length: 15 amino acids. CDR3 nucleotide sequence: TGTGCCAGCAGCTTAGATCTTCGGAGCTCGGAGACCCAGTACTTC. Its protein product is CASSLDLRSSETQYF. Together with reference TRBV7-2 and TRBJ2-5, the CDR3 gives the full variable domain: GAGVSQSPSNKVTEKGKDVELRCDPISGHTALYWYRQSLGQGLEFLIYFQGNSAPDKSGLPSDRFSAERTGGSVSTLTIQRTQQEDSAVYLCASSLDLRSSETQYFGPGTRLLVL.

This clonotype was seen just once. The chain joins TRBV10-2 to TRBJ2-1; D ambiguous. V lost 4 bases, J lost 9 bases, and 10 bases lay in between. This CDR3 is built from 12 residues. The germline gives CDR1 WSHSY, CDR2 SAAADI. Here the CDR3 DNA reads TGCGCCAGCAGTGGTGGTGTTGGTGAGCAGTTCTTC. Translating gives CASSGGVGEQFF.

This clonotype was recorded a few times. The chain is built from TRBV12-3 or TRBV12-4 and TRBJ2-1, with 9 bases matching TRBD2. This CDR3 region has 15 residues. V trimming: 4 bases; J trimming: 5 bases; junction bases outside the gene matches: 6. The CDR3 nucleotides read TGTGCCAGCAGTTACGGCGGGGGGGCCAACAATGAGCAGTTCTTC. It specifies CASSYGGGANNEQFF.

The CDR3 sequence: CASSLKATNEKLFF. In DNA form, the CDR3 reads TGTGCCAGCAGTCTAAAGGCAACTAATGAAAAACTGTTTTTT. The chain recombines TRBV27 with TRBJ1-4, with unresolved D. The V gene lost 5 bases and the J gene lost 0 bases, with 7 bases spanning the gap. CDR1 is MNHEY and CDR2 is SMNVEV in the germline V gene (reference sequence). The length of the CDR3 is 14 residues.

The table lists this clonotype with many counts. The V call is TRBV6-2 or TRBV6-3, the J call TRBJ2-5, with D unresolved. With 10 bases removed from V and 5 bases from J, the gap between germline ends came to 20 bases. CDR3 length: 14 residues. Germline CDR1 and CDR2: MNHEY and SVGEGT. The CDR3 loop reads CATEAGHPPETQYF. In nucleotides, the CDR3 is TGTGCCACCGAGGCCGGCCATCCCCCCGAGACCCAGTACTTC.

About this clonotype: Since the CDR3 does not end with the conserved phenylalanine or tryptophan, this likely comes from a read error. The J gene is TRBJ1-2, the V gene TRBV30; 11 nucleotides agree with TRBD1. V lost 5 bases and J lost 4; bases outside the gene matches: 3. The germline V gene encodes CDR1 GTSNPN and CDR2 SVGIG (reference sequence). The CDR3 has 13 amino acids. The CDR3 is CAWGTGGIYGYTL. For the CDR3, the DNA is TGTGCCTGGGGGACAGGGGGTATCTATGGCTACACCCTC.

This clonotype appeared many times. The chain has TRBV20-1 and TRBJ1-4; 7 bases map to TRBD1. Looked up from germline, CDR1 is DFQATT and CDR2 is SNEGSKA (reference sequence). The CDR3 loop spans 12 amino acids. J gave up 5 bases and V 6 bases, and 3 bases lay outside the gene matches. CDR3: CSARDSNEKLFF. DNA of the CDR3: TGCAGTGCCCGGGACAGCAATGAAAAACTGTTTTTT.

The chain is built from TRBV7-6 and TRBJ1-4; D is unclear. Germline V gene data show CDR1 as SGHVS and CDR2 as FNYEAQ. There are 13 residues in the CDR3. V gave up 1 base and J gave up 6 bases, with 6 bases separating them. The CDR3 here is CASSLEADEKLFF. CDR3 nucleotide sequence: TGTGCCAGCAGCTTAGAAGCTGATGAAAAACTGTTTTTT.